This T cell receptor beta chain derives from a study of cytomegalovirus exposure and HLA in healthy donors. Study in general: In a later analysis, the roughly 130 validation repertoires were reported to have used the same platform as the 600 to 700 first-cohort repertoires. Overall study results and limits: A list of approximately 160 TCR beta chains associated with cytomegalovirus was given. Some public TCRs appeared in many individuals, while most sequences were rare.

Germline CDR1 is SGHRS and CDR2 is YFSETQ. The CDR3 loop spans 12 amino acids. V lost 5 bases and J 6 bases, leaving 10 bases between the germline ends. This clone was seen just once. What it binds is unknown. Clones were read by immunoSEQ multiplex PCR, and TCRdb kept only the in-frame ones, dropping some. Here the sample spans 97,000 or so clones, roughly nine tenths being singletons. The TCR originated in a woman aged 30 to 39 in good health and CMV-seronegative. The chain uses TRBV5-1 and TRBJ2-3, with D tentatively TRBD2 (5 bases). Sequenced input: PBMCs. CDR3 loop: CASRSGSDTQYF. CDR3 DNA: TGCGCCAGCAGAAGCGGCAGCGATACGCAGTATTTT.